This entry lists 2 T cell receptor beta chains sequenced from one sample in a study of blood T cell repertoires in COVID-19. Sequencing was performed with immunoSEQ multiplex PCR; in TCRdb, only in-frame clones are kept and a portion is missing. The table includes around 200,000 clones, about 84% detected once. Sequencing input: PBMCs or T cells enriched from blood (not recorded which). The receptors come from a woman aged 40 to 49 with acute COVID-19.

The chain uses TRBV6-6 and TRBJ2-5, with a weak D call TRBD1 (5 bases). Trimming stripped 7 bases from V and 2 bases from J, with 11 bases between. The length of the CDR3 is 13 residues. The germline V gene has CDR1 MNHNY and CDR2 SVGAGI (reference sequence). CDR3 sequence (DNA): TGTGCCAGCATACGACAGTTTCAAGAGACCCAGTACTTC. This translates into CASIRQFQETQYF.

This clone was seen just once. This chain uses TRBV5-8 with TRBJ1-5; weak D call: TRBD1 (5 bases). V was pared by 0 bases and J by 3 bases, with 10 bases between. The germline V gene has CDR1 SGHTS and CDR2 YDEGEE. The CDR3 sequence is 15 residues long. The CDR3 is CASSLGSRVNQPQHF. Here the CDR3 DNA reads TGTGCCAGCAGCTTGGGTTCCAGGGTCAATCAGCCCCAGCATTTT.